This T cell receptor (beta chain) was obtained from a study of response to subunit inactivated influenza vaccine. Deletions cut 1 base from V and 5 bases from J, with 8 bases between. The CDR3 extends over 13 amino acids. CDR1 and CDR2 from the germline V gene are SGHVS and FNYEAQ. Study observations and caveats: Researchers suggested that each seasonal influenza vaccination recruits few new T cells.

Via MiXCR, TCRdb re-called the RT-PCR reads, giving one row per CDR3 protein. The sample consists of about 620,000 distinct CDR3 sequences, about 12% of them appearing once. For this clonotype: Its cognate antigen is unknown.

This receptor was taken from a man between 45 and 60 years old who received an inactivated influenza vaccine. V usage is TRBV7-6 and J usage is TRBJ2-5; no clear D gene. This sample comprised PBMCs from blood, obtained on the day of vaccination. The CDR3 here is CASSLVPKETQYF. CDR3 sequence (DNA): TGTGCCAGCAGCTTAGTTCCCAAGGAGACCCAGTACTTC.